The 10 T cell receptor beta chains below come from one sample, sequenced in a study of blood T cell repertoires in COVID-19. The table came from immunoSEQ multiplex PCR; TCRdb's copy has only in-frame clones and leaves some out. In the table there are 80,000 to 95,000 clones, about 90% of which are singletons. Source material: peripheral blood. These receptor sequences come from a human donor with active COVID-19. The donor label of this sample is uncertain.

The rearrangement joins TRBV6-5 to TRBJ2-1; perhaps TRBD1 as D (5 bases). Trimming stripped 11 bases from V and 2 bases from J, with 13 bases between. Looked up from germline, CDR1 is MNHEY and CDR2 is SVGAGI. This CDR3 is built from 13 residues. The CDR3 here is CASAQGTYNEQFF. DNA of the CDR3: TGTGCCTCTGCTCAGGGAACCTACAATGAGCAGTTCTTC.

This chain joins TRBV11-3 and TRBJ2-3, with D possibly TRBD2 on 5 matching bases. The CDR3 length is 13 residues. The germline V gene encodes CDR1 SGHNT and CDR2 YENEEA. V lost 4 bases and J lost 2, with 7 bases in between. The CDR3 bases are TGTGCCAGCAGCTCCGGGGTCACAGATACGCAGTATTTT. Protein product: CASSSGVTDTQYF.

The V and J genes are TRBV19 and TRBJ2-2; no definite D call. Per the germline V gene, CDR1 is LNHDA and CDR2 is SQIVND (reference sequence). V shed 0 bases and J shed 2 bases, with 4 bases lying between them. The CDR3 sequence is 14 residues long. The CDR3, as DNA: TGTGCCAGTAGTATAGATAGCAACACCGGGGAGCTGTTTTTT. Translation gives CASSIDSNTGELFF.

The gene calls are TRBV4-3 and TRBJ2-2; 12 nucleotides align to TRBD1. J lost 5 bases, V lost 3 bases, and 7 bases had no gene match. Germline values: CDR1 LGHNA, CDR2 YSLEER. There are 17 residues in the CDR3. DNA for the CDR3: TGCGCCAGCAGCCAGGCGCGGGACAGGGGGCAAACCGGGGAGCTGTTTTTT. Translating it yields CASSQARDRGQTGELFF.

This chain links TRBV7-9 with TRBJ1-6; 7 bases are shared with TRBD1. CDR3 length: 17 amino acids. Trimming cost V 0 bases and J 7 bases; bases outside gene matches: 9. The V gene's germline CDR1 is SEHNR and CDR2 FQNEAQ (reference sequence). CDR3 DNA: TGTGCCAGCAGCTTAGCAGTATGGCAGGGGGGCAATTCACCCCTCCACTTT. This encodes CASSLAVWQGGNSPLHF.

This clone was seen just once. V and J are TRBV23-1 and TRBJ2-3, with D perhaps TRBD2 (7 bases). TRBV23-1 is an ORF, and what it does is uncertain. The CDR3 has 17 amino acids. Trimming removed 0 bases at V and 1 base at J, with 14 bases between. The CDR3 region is CASSQSLGRGGTDTQYF. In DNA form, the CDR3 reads TGCGCCAGCAGTCAATCGTTGGGGAGGGGGGGCACAGATACGCAGTATTTT.

The CDR3 sequence: CASSQGFREANTEAFF. In nucleotides, the CDR3 is TGTGCCAGCAGCCAAGGCTTTAGGGAGGCTAACACTGAAGCTTTCTTT. V and J are TRBV14 and TRBJ1-1; D is unclear. Germline V lookup: CDR1 SGHDN, CDR2 FVKESK. V was trimmed by 1 base and J by 2 bases, leaving 14 bases between them. This CDR3 is built from 16 residues.

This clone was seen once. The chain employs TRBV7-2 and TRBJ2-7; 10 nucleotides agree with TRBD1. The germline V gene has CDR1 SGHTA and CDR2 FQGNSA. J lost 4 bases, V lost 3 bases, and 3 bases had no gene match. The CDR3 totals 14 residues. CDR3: CASSFDRGRYEQYF. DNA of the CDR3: TGTGCCAGCAGCTTTGACAGGGGGCGGTACGAGCAGTACTTC.

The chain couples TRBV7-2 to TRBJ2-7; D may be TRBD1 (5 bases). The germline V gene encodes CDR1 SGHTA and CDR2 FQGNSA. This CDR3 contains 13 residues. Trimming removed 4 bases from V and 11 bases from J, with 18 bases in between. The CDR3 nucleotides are TGTGCCAGCAGCTCCTCAGGGCAGCCTAAAAAGTACTTC. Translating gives CASSSSGQPKKYF.

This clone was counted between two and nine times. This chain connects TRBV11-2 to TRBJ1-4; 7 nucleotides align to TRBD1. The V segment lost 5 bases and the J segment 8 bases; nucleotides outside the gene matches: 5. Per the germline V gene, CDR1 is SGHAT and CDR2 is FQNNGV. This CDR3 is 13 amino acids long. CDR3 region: CASSRQGGEKLFF. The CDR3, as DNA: TGTGCCAGCAGCCGACAGGGTGGGGAAAAACTGTTTTTT. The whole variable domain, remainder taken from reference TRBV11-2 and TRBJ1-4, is EAGVAQSPRYKIIEKRQSVAFWCNPISGHATLYWYQQILGQGPKLLIQFQNNGVVDDSQLPKDRFSAERLKGVDSTLKIQPAKLEDSAVYLCASSRQGGEKLFFGSGTQLSVL.